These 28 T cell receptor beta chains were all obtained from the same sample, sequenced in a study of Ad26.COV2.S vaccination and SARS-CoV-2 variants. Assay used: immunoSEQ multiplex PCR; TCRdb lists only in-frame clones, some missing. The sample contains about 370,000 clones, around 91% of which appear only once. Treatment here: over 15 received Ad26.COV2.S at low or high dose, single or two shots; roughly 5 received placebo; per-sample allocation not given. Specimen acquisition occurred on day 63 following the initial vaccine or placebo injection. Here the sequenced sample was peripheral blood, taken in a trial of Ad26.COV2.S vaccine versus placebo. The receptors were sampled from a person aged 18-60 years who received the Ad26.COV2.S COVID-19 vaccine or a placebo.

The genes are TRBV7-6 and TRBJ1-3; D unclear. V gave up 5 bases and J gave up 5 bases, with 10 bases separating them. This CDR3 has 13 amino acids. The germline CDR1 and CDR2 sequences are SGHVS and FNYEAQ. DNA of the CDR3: TGTGCCAGCAGCCCCGGACTGCGAAACACCATATATTTT. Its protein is CASSPGLRNTIYF.

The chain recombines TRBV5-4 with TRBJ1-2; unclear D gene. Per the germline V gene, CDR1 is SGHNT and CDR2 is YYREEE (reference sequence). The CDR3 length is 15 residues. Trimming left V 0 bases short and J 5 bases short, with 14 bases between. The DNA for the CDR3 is TGTGCCAGCAGCTTGGTCCCTAGACCATCTTATGGCTACACCTTC. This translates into CASSLVPRPSYGYTF.

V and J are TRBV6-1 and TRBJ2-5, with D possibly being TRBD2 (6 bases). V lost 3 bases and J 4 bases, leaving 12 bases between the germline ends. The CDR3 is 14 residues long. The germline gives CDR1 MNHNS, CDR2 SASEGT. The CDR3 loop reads CASSDGGKGETQYF. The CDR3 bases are TGTGCCAGCAGTGATGGGGGGAAGGGAGAGACCCAGTACTTC.

CDR3 in DNA: TGCGCCAGCAGCCCCAGGGGCGGGAGCTCCTACGAGCAGTACTTC. It encodes CASSPRGGSSYEQYF. The genes are TRBV5-1 and TRBJ2-7; TRBD2 might be the D (7 bases). This CDR3 is built from 15 residues. V dropped 4 bases and J dropped 0 bases, with 14 bases sitting between them. CDR1 and CDR2 (germline): SGHRS, YFSETQ.

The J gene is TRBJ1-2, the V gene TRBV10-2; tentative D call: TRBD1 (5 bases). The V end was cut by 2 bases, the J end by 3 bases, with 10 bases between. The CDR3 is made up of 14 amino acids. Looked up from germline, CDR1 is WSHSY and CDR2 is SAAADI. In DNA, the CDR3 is TGCGCCAGCAGTGAGGGTGGGGCAGACTATGGCTACACCTTC. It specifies CASSEGGADYGYTF.

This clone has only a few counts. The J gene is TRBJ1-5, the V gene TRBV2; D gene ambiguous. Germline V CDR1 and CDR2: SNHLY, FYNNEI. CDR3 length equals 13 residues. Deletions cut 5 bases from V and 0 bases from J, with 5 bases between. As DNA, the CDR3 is TGTGCCAGCAGTTCGGGTAGCAATCAGCCCCAGCATTTT. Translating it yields CASSSGSNQPQHF.

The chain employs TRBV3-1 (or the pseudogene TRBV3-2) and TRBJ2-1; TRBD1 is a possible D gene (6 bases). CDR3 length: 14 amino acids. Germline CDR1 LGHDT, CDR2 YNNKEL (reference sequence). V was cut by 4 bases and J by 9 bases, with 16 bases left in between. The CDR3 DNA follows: TGTGCCAGCAGCCGGGTTTCAGGGGATACTGAGCAGTTCTTC. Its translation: CASSRVSGDTEQFF.

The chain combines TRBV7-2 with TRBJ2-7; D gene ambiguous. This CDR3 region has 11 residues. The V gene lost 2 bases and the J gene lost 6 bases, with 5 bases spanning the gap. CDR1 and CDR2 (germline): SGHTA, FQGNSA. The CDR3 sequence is CASSLHGEQYF. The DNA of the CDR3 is TGTGCCAGCAGCTTACATGGCGAGCAGTACTTC.

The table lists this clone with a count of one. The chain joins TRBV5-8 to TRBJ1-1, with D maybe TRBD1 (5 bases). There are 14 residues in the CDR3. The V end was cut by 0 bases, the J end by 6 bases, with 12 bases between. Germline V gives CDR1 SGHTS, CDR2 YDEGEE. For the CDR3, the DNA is TGTGCCAGCAGCTTGGTTCGGGGGTTGGCTGAAGCTTTCTTT. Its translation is CASSLVRGLAEAFF.

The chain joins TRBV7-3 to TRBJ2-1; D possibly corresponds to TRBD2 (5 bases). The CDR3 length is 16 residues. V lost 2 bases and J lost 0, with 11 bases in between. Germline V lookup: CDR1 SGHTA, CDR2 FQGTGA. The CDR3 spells CASSLGAGSSYNEQFF. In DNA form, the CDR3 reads TGTGCCAGCAGCTTAGGCGCGGGTAGCTCCTACAATGAGCAGTTCTTC.

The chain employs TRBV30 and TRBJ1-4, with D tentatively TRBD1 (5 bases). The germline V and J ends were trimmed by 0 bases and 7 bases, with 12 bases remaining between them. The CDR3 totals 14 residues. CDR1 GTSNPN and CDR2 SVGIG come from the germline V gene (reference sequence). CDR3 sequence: CAWSVKGNGEKLFF. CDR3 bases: TGTGCCTGGAGTGTAAAGGGGAACGGTGAAAAACTGTTTTTT. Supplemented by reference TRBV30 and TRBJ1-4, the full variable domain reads SQTIHQWPATLVQPVGSPLSLECTVEGTSNPNLYWYRQAAGRGLQLLFYSVGIGQISSEVPQNLSASRPQDRQFILSSKKLLLSDSGFYLCAWSVKGNGEKLFFGSGTQLSVL.

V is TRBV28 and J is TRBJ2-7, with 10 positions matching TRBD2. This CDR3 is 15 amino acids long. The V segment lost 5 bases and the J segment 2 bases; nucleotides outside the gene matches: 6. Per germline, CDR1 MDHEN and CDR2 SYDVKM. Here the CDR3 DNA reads TGTGCCAGCAGTACTAGCGGGGACCCTACCTACGAGCAGTACTTC. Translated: CASSTSGDPTYEQYF. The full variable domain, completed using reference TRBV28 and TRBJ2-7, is DVKVTQSSRYLVKRTGEKVFLECVQDMDHENMFWYRQDPGLGLRLIYFSYDVKMKEKGDIPEGYSVSREKKERFSLILESASTNQTSMYLCASSTSGDPTYEQYFGPGTRLTVT.

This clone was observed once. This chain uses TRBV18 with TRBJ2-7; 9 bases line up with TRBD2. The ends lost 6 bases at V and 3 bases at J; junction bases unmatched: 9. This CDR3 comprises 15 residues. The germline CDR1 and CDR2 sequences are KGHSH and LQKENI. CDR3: CASSAGTSSHYEQYF. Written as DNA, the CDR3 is TGTGCCAGCTCCGCCGGGACTAGCAGCCACTACGAGCAGTACTTC.

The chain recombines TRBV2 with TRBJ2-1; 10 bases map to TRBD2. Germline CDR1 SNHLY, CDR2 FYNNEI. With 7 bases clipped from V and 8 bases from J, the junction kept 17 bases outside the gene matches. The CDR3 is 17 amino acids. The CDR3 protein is CASTVYRLAGVGHEQFF. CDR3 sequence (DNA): TGTGCCAGCACAGTGTATAGGCTAGCGGGAGTTGGGCATGAGCAGTTCTTC.

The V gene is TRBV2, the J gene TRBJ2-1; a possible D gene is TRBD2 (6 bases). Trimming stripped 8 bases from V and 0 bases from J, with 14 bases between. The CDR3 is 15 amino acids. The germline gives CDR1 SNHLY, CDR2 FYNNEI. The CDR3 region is CASGAGPSSYNEQFF. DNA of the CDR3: TGTGCCAGCGGGGCGGGGCCGAGCTCCTACAATGAGCAGTTCTTC.

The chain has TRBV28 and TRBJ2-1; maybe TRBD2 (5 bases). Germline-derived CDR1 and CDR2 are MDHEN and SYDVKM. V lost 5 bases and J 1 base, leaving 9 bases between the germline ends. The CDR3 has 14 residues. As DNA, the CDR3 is TGTGCCAGCAGTCCGAGGGTTTCCTACAATGAGCAGTTCTTC. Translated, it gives CASSPRVSYNEQFF.

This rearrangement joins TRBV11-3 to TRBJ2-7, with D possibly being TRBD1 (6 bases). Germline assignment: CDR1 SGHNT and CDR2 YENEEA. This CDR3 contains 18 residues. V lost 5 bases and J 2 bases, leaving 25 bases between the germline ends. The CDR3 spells CASSGDGPDRFWTYEQYF. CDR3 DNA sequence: TGTGCCAGCAGCGGAGATGGCCCCGACAGGTTTTGGACCTACGAGCAGTACTTC.

The CDR3 here is CASSQADSNEQFF. The DNA of the CDR3 is TGCGCCAGCAGCCAAGCCGATAGTAACGAGCAGTTCTTC. The V call is TRBV4-1, the J call TRBJ2-1; no definite D call. V shed 1 base and J shed 10 bases, with 11 bases lying between them. The CDR3 is 13 residues long. Per germline, CDR1 MGHRA and CDR2 YSYEKL.

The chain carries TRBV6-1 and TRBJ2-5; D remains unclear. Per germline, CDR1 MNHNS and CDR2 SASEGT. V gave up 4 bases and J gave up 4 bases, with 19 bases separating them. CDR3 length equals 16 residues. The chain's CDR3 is CASSAVNGVLGETQYF. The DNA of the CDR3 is TGTGCCAGCAGTGCTGTAAATGGGGTCTTGGGAGAGACCCAGTACTTC.

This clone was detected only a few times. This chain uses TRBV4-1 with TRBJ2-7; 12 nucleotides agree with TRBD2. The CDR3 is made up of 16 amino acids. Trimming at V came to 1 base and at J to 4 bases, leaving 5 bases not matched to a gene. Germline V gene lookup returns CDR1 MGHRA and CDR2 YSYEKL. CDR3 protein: CASSQGLGTSGYEQYF. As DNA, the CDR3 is TGCGCCAGCAGCCAAGGCCTCGGGACTAGCGGGTACGAGCAGTACTTC.

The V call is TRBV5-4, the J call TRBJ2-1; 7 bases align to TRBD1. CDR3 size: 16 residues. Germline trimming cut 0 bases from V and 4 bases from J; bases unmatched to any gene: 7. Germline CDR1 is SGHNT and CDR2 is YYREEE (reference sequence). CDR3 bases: TGTGCCAGCAGCTTGGTAGCAGGGGGTACTTACAATGAGCAGTTCTTC. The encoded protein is CASSLVAGGTYNEQFF. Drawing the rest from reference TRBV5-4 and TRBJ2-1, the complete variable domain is ETGVTQSPTHLIKTRGQQVTLRCSSQSGHNTVSWYQQALGQGPQFIFQYYREEENGRGNFPPRFSGLQFPNYSSELNVNALELDDSALYLCASSLVAGGTYNEQFFGPGTRLTVL.

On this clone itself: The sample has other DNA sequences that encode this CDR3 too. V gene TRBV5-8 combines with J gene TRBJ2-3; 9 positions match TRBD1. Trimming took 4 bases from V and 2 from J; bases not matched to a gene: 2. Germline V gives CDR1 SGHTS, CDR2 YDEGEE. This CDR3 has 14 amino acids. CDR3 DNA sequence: TGTGCCAGCAGCCGGGACAGGGCCACAGATACGCAGTATTTT. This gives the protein CASSRDRATDTQYF.

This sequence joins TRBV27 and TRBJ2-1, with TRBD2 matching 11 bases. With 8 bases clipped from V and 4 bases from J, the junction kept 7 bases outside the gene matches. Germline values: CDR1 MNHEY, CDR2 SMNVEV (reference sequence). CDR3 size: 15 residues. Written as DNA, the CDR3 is TGTGCCAGCGGTCTCGGGACTAGCGGTTACAATGAGCAGTTCTTC. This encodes CASGLGTSGYNEQFF.

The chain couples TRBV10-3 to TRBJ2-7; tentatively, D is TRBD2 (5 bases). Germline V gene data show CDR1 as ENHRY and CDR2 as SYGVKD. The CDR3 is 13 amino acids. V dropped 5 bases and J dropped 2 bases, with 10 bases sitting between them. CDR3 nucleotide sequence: TGTGCCATCAGTTCTATCGGGGCCTACGAGCAGTACTTC. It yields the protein CAISSIGAYEQYF.

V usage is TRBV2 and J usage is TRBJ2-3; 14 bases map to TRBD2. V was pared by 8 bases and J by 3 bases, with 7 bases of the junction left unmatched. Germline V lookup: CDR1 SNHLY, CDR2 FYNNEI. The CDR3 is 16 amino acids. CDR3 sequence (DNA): TGTGCCAGCCGGGGACTAGCGGGAGAGAGTACAGATACGCAGTATTTT. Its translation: CASRGLAGESTDTQYF.

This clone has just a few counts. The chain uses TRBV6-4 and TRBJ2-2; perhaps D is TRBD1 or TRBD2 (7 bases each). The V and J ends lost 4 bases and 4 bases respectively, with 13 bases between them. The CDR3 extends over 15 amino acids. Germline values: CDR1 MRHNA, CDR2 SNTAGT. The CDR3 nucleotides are TGTGCCAGCAGTGCTACAGGGGAGGGCACCGGGGAGCTGTTTTTT. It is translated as CASSATGEGTGELFF.

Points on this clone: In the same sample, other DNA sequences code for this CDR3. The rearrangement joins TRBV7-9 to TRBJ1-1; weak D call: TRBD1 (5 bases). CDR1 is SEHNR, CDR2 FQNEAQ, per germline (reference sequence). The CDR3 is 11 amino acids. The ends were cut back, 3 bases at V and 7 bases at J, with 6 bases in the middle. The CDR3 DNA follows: TGTGCCAGCAGCTTGGGGCGTGAAGCTTTCTTT. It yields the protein CASSLGREAFF.

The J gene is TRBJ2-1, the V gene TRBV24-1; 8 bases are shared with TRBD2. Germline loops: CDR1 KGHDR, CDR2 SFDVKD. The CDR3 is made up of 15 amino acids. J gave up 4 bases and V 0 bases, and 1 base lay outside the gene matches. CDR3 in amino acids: CATSDLTSGYNEQFF. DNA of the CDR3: TGTGCCACCAGTGATTTGACTAGCGGATACAATGAGCAGTTCTTC.